This TCR beta chain was obtained from a study of cytomegalovirus exposure and HLA in healthy donors. In germline, CDR1 is MGHDK, CDR2 SYGVNS. With V trimmed by 6 bases and J by 3 bases, 10 bases remained unmatched. CDR3 length: 15 residues. Vbeta (60) and Jbeta (13) primers were used in the PCR. TCRdb keeps only in-frame clones here, not all; method: immunoSEQ multiplex PCR. The repertoire has about 130,000 clones, almost 80% of them found once; the top ten carry approximately 1.5%. This clonotype was sampled from a female donor in good health and CMV-seronegative. This chain connects TRBV25-1 to TRBJ2-7; 8 nucleotides match TRBD1. The specimen sequenced was PBMCs. CDR3 amino acids: CASSGPGTGSYEQYF. In nucleotides, the CDR3 is TGTGCCAGCAGCGGACCCGGGACAGGTAGCTACGAGCAGTACTTC.